A single sample is the source of the 9 T cell receptor beta chains below, sequenced in a study of blood T cells in healthy people across ages. A J-beta primer mix and a sample-barcoded 5' primer were used in a second PCR of roughly 7 to 12 cycles. A single record per CDR3 protein comes from TCRdb applying MiXCR to the 5' RACE reads. The sample yields roughly 1,000,000 distinct CDR3 sequences, about 25% seen once. A further study also used this sample, focusing on T cells of mothers and their children.

Sample: blood. These receptors all stem from a girl aged 2-10 years in good health.

The chain employs TRBV7-2 and TRBJ1-2; the D gene is possibly TRBD1 (6 bases). V was cut by 2 bases and J by 8 bases, with 21 bases left in between. This CDR3 is 16 amino acids long. Looked up from germline, CDR1 is SGHTA and CDR2 is FQGNSA. CDR3 region: CASSLMDGGGAKGYTF. CDR3 nucleotides: TGTGCCAGCAGCTTAATGGACGGGGGGGGCGCGAAGGGCTACACCTTC.

The rearrangement joins TRBV20-1 to TRBJ1-5; tentative D call: TRBD1 (5 bases). Germline V gene lookup returns CDR1 DFQATT and CDR2 SNEGSKA (reference sequence). The CDR3 spans 14 residues. The germline V and J ends were trimmed by 0 bases and 7 bases, with 13 bases remaining between them. The CDR3 protein is CSARDREGPQPQHF. CDR3 in DNA: TGCAGTGCTAGAGATCGTGAGGGACCCCAGCCCCAGCATTTT.

J is TRBJ1-2 and V is TRBV5-1; TRBD1 might be the D (5 bases). The V end was cut by 0 bases, the J end by 8 bases, with 11 bases between. Germline CDR1 SGHRS, CDR2 YFSETQ. The CDR3 length is 13 residues. CDR3 coding DNA: TGCGCCAGCAGCTTGGGACGGACAAGAGGCTACACCTTC. Amino acid sequence: CASSLGRTRGYTF.

This clonotype was seen a handful of times. The gene calls are TRBV14 and TRBJ2-1; TRBD1 agrees at 9 bases. Unmatched junction bases numbered 10, after V lost 2 bases and J lost 8 bases. The CDR3 has 16 residues. Germline V gene data show CDR1 as SGHDN and CDR2 as FVKESK. In DNA, the CDR3 is TGTGCCAGCAGCCAATTGACAGGGGGAGTAGAAGATGAGCAGTTCTTC. It is translated as CASSQLTGGVEDEQFF.

This clonotype showed up just a few times. The chain has TRBV29-1 and TRBJ2-5; 10 bases agree with TRBD2. The better agreement between TRBJ2-7 and the DNA end casts doubt on the J call. This CDR3 is built from 13 residues. The V gene's germline CDR1 is SQVTM and CDR2 ANQGSEA. The CDR3 bases are TGCAGCGTTGGGGTAGCGGGAGGCCACGAGCAGTACTTC. It is translated as CSVGVAGGHEQYF.

The genes are TRBV28 and TRBJ2-7; D is possibly TRBD2 (6 bases). The CDR3 runs to 15 residues. Germline V gives CDR1 MDHEN, CDR2 SYDVKM. Trimming took 5 bases from V and 5 from J, leaving 19 bases between them. The CDR3 DNA sequence: TGTGCCAGCAGTCCCTCTAGCGTAAGGAGGGACGAGCAGTACTTC. Translation: CASSPSSVRRDEQYF.

The V gene is TRBV7-2, the J gene TRBJ2-7, with a possible D match to TRBD1 (5 bases). The tail of the sequence fits TRBJ2-1 better, so the J call may be wrong. Germline lookup yields CDR1 SGHTA and CDR2 FQGNSA. CDR3 length equals 16 residues. CDR3 DNA sequence: TGTGCCAGCAGCTTATTTTCCCAGGGCCGCGACAATGAGCAGTTCTTC. The encoded protein is CASSLFSQGRDNEQFF.

This clonotype came up a few times. This chain uses TRBV5-8 with TRBJ2-7; 8 nucleotides align to TRBD2. Germline assignment: CDR1 SGHTS and CDR2 YDEGEE. The J segment lost 4 bases and the V segment lost 4 bases, leaving 7 bases of the junction unmatched. The CDR3 sequence is 14 residues long. CDR3 loop: CASSIAGPGYEQYF. DNA of the CDR3: TGTGCCAGCAGCATAGCGGGACCAGGATACGAGCAGTACTTC.

The chain couples TRBV6-5 to TRBJ2-7; D possibly corresponds to TRBD1 (5 bases). CDR3 size: 14 residues. Between the trimmed V and J ends, which lost 4 bases and 2 bases, there was a span of 12 bases. Germline CDR1 MNHEY, CDR2 SVGAGI. Here the CDR3 DNA reads TGTGCCAGCAGTTTGTCCGAGACAGCCTACGAGCAGTACTTC. As protein: CASSLSETAYEQYF.